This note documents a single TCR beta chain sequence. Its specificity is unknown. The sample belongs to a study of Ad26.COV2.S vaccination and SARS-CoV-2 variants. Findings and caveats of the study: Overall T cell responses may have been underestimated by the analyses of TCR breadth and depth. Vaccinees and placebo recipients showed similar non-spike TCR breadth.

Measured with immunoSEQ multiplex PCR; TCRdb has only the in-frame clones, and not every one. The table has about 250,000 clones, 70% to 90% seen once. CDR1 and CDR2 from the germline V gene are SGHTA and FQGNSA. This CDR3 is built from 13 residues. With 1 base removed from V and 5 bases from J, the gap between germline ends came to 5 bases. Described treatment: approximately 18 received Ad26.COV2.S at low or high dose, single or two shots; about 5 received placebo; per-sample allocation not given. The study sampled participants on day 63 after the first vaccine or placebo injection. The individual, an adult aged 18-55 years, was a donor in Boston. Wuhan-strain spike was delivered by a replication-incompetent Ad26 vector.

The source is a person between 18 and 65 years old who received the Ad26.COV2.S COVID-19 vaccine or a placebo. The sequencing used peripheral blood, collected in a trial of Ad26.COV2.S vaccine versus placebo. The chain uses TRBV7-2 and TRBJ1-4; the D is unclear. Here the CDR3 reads CASSLVENEKLFF. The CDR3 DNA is TGTGCCAGCAGCTTAGTAGAAAATGAAAAACTGTTTTTT.